The clone carrying this T cell receptor (beta chain) was found once. Trimming removed 3 bases at V and 2 bases at J, with 14 bases between. The CDR3 has 15 amino acids. Germline-derived CDR1 and CDR2 are LGHNA and YSLEER. The record originates from a study of response to subunit inactivated influenza vaccine. TCRdb ran MiXCR on the RT-PCR reads and lists one entry per CDR3 protein. The profile covers more than 450,000 distinct CDR3 sequences, with 11% appearing a single time and 11% taken by the ten largest. The same specimen was also included in a second study, on T cells expressing NK-cell markers. From that report: A 5'RACE template switching approach incorporating UMIs was used to make TCR beta cDNA. In a handful of donors, these clonotypes also led the CD3+CD56-NKG2C+ fraction.

J is TRBJ2-7 and V is TRBV4-3, with D possibly TRBD1 on 6 matching bases. Sequenced material: PBMCs from blood, taken on the day of vaccination. This receptor was identified in a man between 50 and 59 years old who received an inactivated influenza vaccine. For the CDR3, the DNA is TGCGCCAGCAGCCAGGGAAGAGCAGGGGCCTACGAGCAGTACTTC. This translates into CASSQGRAGAYEQYF.